The 23 T cell receptor beta chains reported below all come from one sample, sequenced in a study of T cells in Graves' hyperthyroidism and ophthalmopathy. TCR beta CDR3 region amplification was performed from RNA transcripts. Primed by the HTBI set, a first-round RT-PCR was run on the TCR CDR3. TCRdb reprocessed the multiplex PCR reads via MiXCR and lists one record per CDR3 protein. Among fewer than 550,000 distinct CDR3 sequences listed, roughly 24% were seen once. Specimen: blood. The origin of the receptors is a woman aged 25 to 39 with Graves' ophthalmopathy.

Notes on this clonotype: Given the absence of the conserved phenylalanine or tryptophan at the CDR3 end, a read error is likely. The V and J genes are TRBV6-1 and TRBJ2-7; TRBD1 aligns across 8 bases. Germline V gives CDR1 MNHNS, CDR2 SASEGT. Unmatched junction bases numbered 3, after V lost 3 bases and J lost 5 bases. The CDR3 runs to 13 residues. This CDR3 is CASSDGDRHEQYL. The DNA of the CDR3 is TGTGCCAGCAGTGATGGGGACAGGCACGAGCAGTACCTC.

This clonotype was counted only a few times. The chain links TRBV12-3 or TRBV12-4 to TRBJ2-5; D is unclear. Trimming removed 6 bases at V and 1 base at J, with 15 bases between. The CDR3 runs to 15 residues. Here the CDR3 reads CASRPVGSPQETQYF. DNA of the CDR3: TGTGCCAGCAGGCCCGTGGGCAGTCCCCAAGAGACCCAGTACTTC.

In this sample, this clonotype turned up many times. This chain joins TRBV12-3 or TRBV12-4 and TRBJ2-2; 9 bases agree with TRBD1. The CDR3 covers 17 residues. V dropped 6 bases and J dropped 5; count of bases not matched to a gene: 13. CDR3 DNA sequence: TGTGCCAGCAGCGCAGTCGACGGACAGGGGTTTACCGGGGAGCTGTTTTTT. Its translation: CASSAVDGQGFTGELFF.

With respect to this clonotype: Because it lacks the conserved phenylalanine or tryptophan at the end, this CDR3 is likely a read error. The genes are TRBV12-3 or TRBV12-4 and TRBJ2-2; a possible D gene is TRBD2 (6 bases). V lost 5 bases, J lost 6 bases, and 13 bases lay in between. This CDR3 comprises 14 residues. DNA for the CDR3: TGTGCCAGCAGTGTCCGCGGGGAGCCCGGGGAGCTGTTTTCT. Amino acids: CASSVRGEPGELFS.

The chain links TRBV5-5 to TRBJ2-5; 9 positions agree with TRBD1. The V and J ends lost 0 bases and 5 bases, in that order; junction bases with no gene match: 8. The V gene's germline CDR1 is SGHKS and CDR2 YYEKEE (reference sequence). CDR3 size: 16 residues. The chain's CDR3 is CASSLATGQGAETQYF. The CDR3 bases are TGTGCCAGCAGCTTGGCCACGGGACAGGGAGCGGAGACCCAGTACTTC.

With regard to this clonotype: One junction end disagrees with the germline gene, perhaps due to a read error. The V and J genes are TRBV12-5 and TRBJ2-5; TRBD1 matches at 9 bases. Germline-derived CDR1 and CDR2 are LGHNT and FRNRAP. The CDR3 consists of 14 residues. CDR3: CASGFGQGYEIQYF. Here the CDR3 DNA reads TGTGCTAGTGGCTTCGGACAGGGGTACGAGATCCAGTACTTC.

This clonotype was observed many times. The chain has TRBV12-3 or TRBV12-4 and TRBJ1-1; D possibly corresponds to TRBD1 (5 bases). V was clipped by 5 bases and J by 4 bases, with 14 bases between them. The CDR3 contains 14 residues. CDR3 region: CASSETRTTTEAFF. The CDR3 nucleotides are TGTGCCAGCAGTGAGACTCGGACAACCACTGAAGCTTTCTTT.

Many counts were recorded for this clonotype. The chain couples TRBV12-3 or TRBV12-4 to TRBJ1-5; possible D gene TRBD1, 5 bases. This CDR3 comprises 14 residues. V lost 5 bases, J lost 7 bases, and 15 bases lay in between. The CDR3 loop reads CASSRRGGGQPQHF. In nucleotides, the CDR3 is TGTGCCAGCAGTCGTCGTGGGGGGGGACAGCCCCAGCATTTT.

This clonotype was found many times. The chain is built from TRBV6-5 and TRBJ1-5; no firm D call. The CDR3 is 15 residues long. Germline V lookup: CDR1 MNHEY, CDR2 SVGAGI. V was shortened by 0 bases and J by 0 bases, with 6 bases between the two germline ends. This CDR3 is CASSYSKYSNQPQHF. Here the CDR3 DNA reads TGTGCCAGCAGTTACTCGAAATATAGCAATCAGCCCCAGCATTTT.

There are many counts of this clonotype. The V and J genes are TRBV25-1 and TRBJ1-1; tentative D call: TRBD1 (5 bases). The CDR3 covers 13 residues. Germline lookup yields CDR1 MGHDK and CDR2 SYGVNS. Trimming cost V 7 bases and J 6 bases, with 15 bases left between them. CDR3 residues: CASMGLALAEAFF. The CDR3 DNA follows: TGTGCCAGCATGGGACTGGCGCTTGCTGAAGCTTTCTTT.

At least ten counts were recorded for this clonotype. The rearrangement joins TRBV29-1 to TRBJ1-3; no reliable D call. V dropped 4 bases and J dropped 0 bases, with 7 bases sitting between them. Germline CDR1 SQVTM, CDR2 ANQGSEA. The CDR3 is 13 residues long. CDR3 in DNA: TGCAGCGTTGTACGGAGCTCTGGAAACACCATATATTTT. Translating it yields CSVVRSSGNTIYF. The whole variable domain, remainder taken from reference TRBV29-1 and TRBJ1-3, is SAVISQKPSRDICQRGTSLTIQCQVDSQVTMMFWYRQQPGQSLTLIATANQGSEATYESGFVIDKFPISRPNLTFSTLTVSNMSPEDSSIYLCSVVRSSGNTIYFGEGSWLTVV.

This clonotype was observed a handful of times. The genes are TRBV6-5 and TRBJ2-7, with D hard to call. In germline, CDR1 is MNHEY, CDR2 SVGAGI. The CDR3 totals 15 residues. V lost 4 bases and J 3 bases, leaving 16 bases between the germline ends. The chain's CDR3 is CASSSPRVPHYEQYF. The CDR3 nucleotides are TGTGCCAGCAGTTCTCCGAGAGTACCACACTACGAGCAGTACTTC.

The rearrangement joins TRBV10-3 to TRBJ1-2, with no clear D. Trimming took 3 bases from V and 13 from J, leaving 9 bases between them. This CDR3 spans 10 amino acids. The germline V gene has CDR1 ENHRY and CDR2 SYGVKD. CDR3 DNA sequence: TGTGCCATCAGTGATGAGGAGCGCACCTTC. Translation gives CAISDEERTF.

This rearrangement joins TRBV20-1 to TRBJ1-2; maybe TRBD1 (6 bases). This CDR3 has 14 residues. The ends were cut back, 5 bases at V and 2 bases at J, with 15 bases in the middle. Germline values: CDR1 DFQATT, CDR2 SNEGSKA (reference sequence). The CDR3: CSARETRGNYGYTF. The CDR3 bases are TGCAGTGCTCGCGAGACCAGGGGCAACTATGGCTACACCTTC.

V and J are TRBV20-1 and TRBJ2-5; D not certain. Trimming took off 1 base at V and 2 bases at J, with 11 bases between the two ends. Germline CDR1 DFQATT, CDR2 SNEGSKA (reference sequence). The CDR3 consists of 14 residues. CDR3 DNA sequence: TGCAGTGCTAGAGCCCCCGGGCGGCAAGAGACCCAGTACTTC. Its translation is CSARAPGRQETQYF.

The chain joins TRBV11-2 to TRBJ2-5; 7 positions agree with TRBD1. Germline values: CDR1 SGHAT, CDR2 FQNNGV. Trimming removed 3 bases from V and 2 bases from J; junction bases left unmatched: 6. The CDR3 has 15 residues. Written as DNA, the CDR3 is TGTGCCAGCAGCTTTTTCGGGACAGCACAAGAGACCCAGTACTTC. Translation: CASSFFGTAQETQYF.

This chain links TRBV27 with TRBJ1-1; D not resolved. V was shortened by 6 bases and J by 4 bases, with 24 bases between the two germline ends. The germline V gene has CDR1 MNHEY and CDR2 SMNVEV (reference sequence). The CDR3 extends over 17 amino acids. CDR3 in amino acids: CASRFIFGLGRSTEAFF. The CDR3 region has the DNA TGTGCCAGCAGATTTATCTTCGGGTTGGGCCGGAGCACTGAAGCTTTCTTT.

This clonotype has ten or more counts. This likely comes from a read error, as the CDR3 has no conserved phenylalanine or tryptophan at its end. The chain uses TRBV12-3 or TRBV12-4 and TRBJ1-5, with no clear D. This CDR3 is 12 amino acids long. The ends were cut back, 5 bases at V and 7 bases at J, with 9 bases in the middle. CDR3 protein: CASSRAGQPQHL. CDR3 bases: TGTGCCAGCAGTCGCGCCGGACAGCCCCAGCATCTT.

This clonotype was observed at least ten times. The chain carries TRBV18 and TRBJ1-2; no reliable D call. Germline V gene sequence: CDR1 KGHSH, CDR2 LQKENI. Trimming stripped 5 bases from V and 6 bases from J, with 16 bases between. CDR3 length: 14 amino acids. The CDR3 region has the DNA TGTGCCAGCTCATCCGGACCGGGCGGTCATGGCTACACCTTC. It specifies CASSSGPGGHGYTF.

This clonotype was recorded at least ten times. This chain connects TRBV6-5 to TRBJ2-5; D is unresolved. Germline V gene lookup returns CDR1 MNHEY and CDR2 SVGAGI. The CDR3 loop spans 14 amino acids. Trimming left V 2 bases short and J 0 bases short, with 7 bases between. The CDR3 region is CASSYESNQETQYF. CDR3 DNA: TGTGCCAGCAGTTACGAGTCTAACCAAGAGACCCAGTACTTC.

This clonotype was seen many times. This is likely a read error, given that the CDR3 carries no conserved phenylalanine or tryptophan at its end. This chain uses TRBV7-3 with TRBJ2-7; possibly TRBD1 for D (6 bases). This CDR3 comprises 15 residues. V was shortened by 5 bases and J by 4 bases, with 18 bases between the two germline ends. Looked up from germline, CDR1 is SGHTA and CDR2 is FQGTGA. CDR3 amino acids: CASSRGFGQIYEQYL. The CDR3 nucleotides read TGTGCCAGCAGCCGTGGATTCGGACAGATTTACGAGCAGTACCTC.

This clonotype was recorded only once. A read error may be the cause here, since a much bigger clone is one base away. The chain links TRBV27 to TRBJ2-7; TRBD1 aligns across 10 bases. V shed 6 bases and J 3 bases; nucleotides not matched to a gene: 5. Germline V gene data show CDR1 as MNHEY and CDR2 as SMNVEV (reference sequence). The CDR3 consists of 14 residues. In DNA form, the CDR3 reads TGTGCCAGCAGCCGGACAGGGGGACACTACGAGCAGTACGTC. It specifies CASSRTGGHYEQYV.

A few counts support this clonotype. This chain joins TRBV12-3 or TRBV12-4 and TRBJ1-1; D is uncertain. V was cut by 10 bases and J by 4 bases, with 16 bases left in between. CDR3 length equals 13 residues. CDR3 in DNA: TGTGCCACCTCCTACGGAATGGGCACTGAAGCTTTCTTT. Translated, it gives CATSYGMGTEAFF.